This entry lists 20 T cell receptor beta chains sequenced from one sample in a study of regulatory T cells in long-lasting Graves disease. The time point: newly diagnosed GD, antithyroid drugs for less than 3 months. Generation of the TCR library employed RNA extracted from PBMCs. Relying on iRepertoire HTBI primers and Arm-PCR of CDR3 regions, the team built TCR beta libraries. TCRdb called the multiplex PCR reads again in MiXCR, with one record for every CDR3 protein. The table has 400,000 to 500,000 distinct CDR3 sequences, 14% seen once; the top ten hold more than 15%. These sequences were also reported in another study, on T cells in Graves' hyperthyroidism and ophthalmopathy.

The source material was peripheral blood mononuclear cells (PBMCs), sampled at new diagnosis, from a patient treated with antithyroid drugs. These receptors were collected from a woman in her fifties or sixties with Graves disease.

This clonotype was found a few times. At one end the junction does not follow the germline gene, possibly because of a read error. V is TRBV7-3 and J is TRBJ2-1; 10 bases align to TRBD2. This CDR3 is built from 12 residues. CDR1 is SGHTA, CDR2 FQGTGA, per germline. The CDR3 spells CASSLNGTSVLF. For the CDR3, the DNA is TGTGCCAGCAGCTTAAATGGGACTAGCGTCCTCTTC. The complete variable domain, with remaining parts taken from reference TRBV7-3 and TRBJ2-1, reads GAGVSQTPSNKVTEKGKYVELRCDPISGHTALYWYRQSLGQGPEFLIYFQGTGAADDSGLPNDRFFAVRPEGSVSTLKIQRTERGDSAVYLCASSLNGTSVLFGPGTRLTVL.

This clonotype was detected ten times or more. The V call is TRBV5-1, the J call TRBJ2-5; 8 nucleotides align to TRBD1. The CDR3 spans 14 residues. Trimming took 4 bases from V and 1 from J; bases not matched to a gene: 3. Germline assignment: CDR1 SGHRS and CDR2 YFSETQ. The CDR3 DNA is TGCGCCAGCAGCATAGGACAGGGCCAAGAGACCCAGTACTTC. Its protein product is CASSIGQGQETQYF. The entire variable domain, with the rest obtained from reference TRBV5-1 and TRBJ2-5, is as follows: KAGVTQTPRYLIKTRGQQVTLSCSPISGHRSVSWYQQTPGQGLQFLFEYFSETQRNKGNFPGRFSGRQFSNSRSEMNVSTLELGDSALYLCASSIGQGQETQYFGPGTRLLVL.

V gene TRBV7-9 combines with J gene TRBJ2-1; TRBD1 or TRBD2 may be the D gene (5 bases each). V gave up 1 base and J gave up 0 bases, with 10 bases separating them. Germline loops: CDR1 SEHNR, CDR2 FQNEAQ (reference sequence). This CDR3 spans 16 amino acids. CDR3 residues: CASSLEGTYSYNEQFF. The CDR3 DNA reads TGTGCCAGCAGCTTAGAGGGGACGTACTCCTACAATGAGCAGTTCTTC.

The J gene is TRBJ2-2, the V gene TRBV5-1, with D perhaps matching TRBD2 (6 bases). Germline CDR1 and CDR2: SGHRS and YFSETQ. The CDR3 loop spans 16 amino acids. V was clipped by 4 bases and J by 6 bases, with 19 bases between them. The CDR3 spells CASSPTSRINSGELFF. The CDR3, as DNA: TGCGCCAGCAGCCCCACTAGCAGAATTAACTCCGGGGAGCTGTTTTTT.

This chain links TRBV6-2 or TRBV6-3 with TRBJ1-5; D is perhaps TRBD1 (6 bases). CDR3 length equals 17 residues. Per germline, CDR1 MNHEY and CDR2 SVGEGT. V gave up 4 bases and J gave up 0 bases, with 16 bases separating them. CDR3 in amino acids: CASSSPGQTYSNQPQHF. Here the CDR3 DNA reads TGTGCCAGCAGTTCCCCGGGACAAACCTATAGCAATCAGCCCCAGCATTTT.

Many counts were recorded for this clonotype. The chain links TRBV12-3 or TRBV12-4 to TRBJ2-1; D not certain. This CDR3 comprises 13 residues. V lost 3 bases to trimming and J lost 4 bases, with 7 bases between them. For the CDR3, the DNA is TGTGCCAGCAGTTTTGGTGCTTACAATGAGCAGTTCTTC. Translating it yields CASSFGAYNEQFF.

This clonotype was seen repeatedly, ten times or more. This chain uses TRBV10-2 with TRBJ2-2; TRBD1 matches 8 bases. Germline values: CDR1 WSHSY, CDR2 SAAADI. Trimming at V came to 3 bases and at J to 6 bases, leaving 6 bases not matched to a gene. This CDR3 is 15 amino acids long. Here the CDR3 reads CASSDETGVPGELFF. CDR3 DNA sequence: TGCGCCAGCAGTGATGAGACAGGGGTGCCCGGGGAGCTGTTTTTT.

The chain couples TRBV7-8 to TRBJ1-5; D is unclear. V lost 5 bases, J lost 5 bases, and 10 bases lay in between. The germline V gene has CDR1 SGHVS and CDR2 FQNEAQ. The CDR3 sequence is 13 residues long. The CDR3 here is CASSAPGYQPQHF. The CDR3 coding sequence is TGTGCCAGCAGCGCCCCGGGGTATCAGCCCCAGCATTTT.

This clonotype was detected only a few times. The chain has TRBV19 and TRBJ1-1; D gene ambiguous. Germline V gives CDR1 LNHDA, CDR2 SQIVND (reference sequence). Trimming pared 3 bases from V and 1 base from J, leaving 9 bases between. This CDR3 has 14 amino acids. In nucleotides, the CDR3 is TGTGCCAGTAGTATCGGCGGCCCGAACACTGAAGCTTTCTTT. It specifies CASSIGGPNTEAFF.

This chain uses TRBV30 with TRBJ2-1, with 11 bases that match TRBD2. Germline CDR1 GTSNPN, CDR2 SVGIG (reference sequence). V lost 1 base to trimming and J lost 4 bases; unmatched junction nucleotides: 3. The CDR3 spans 15 residues. CDR3 DNA: TGTGCCTGGAGTGCAGGGACTAGCGGATACAATGAGCAGTTCTTC. This translates into CAWSAGTSGYNEQFF. Variable domain in full (rest from reference TRBV30 and TRBJ2-1): SQTIHQWPATLVQPVGSPLSLECTVEGTSNPNLYWYRQAAGRGLQLLFYSVGIGQISSEVPQNLSASRPQDRQFILSSKKLLLSDSGFYLCAWSAGTSGYNEQFFGPGTRLTVL.

To note about this clonotype: Being one base from a much bigger clone, this may be a read error. As the CDR3 is not closed by the conserved phenylalanine or tryptophan, this likely results from a read error. The chain is built from TRBV7-2 and TRBJ1-2; no firm D call. The CDR3 contains 14 residues. Germline V gives CDR1 SGHTA, CDR2 FQGNSA. V was pared by 3 bases and J by 7 bases, with 15 bases between. CDR3 bases: TGTGCCAGCAGCTTCGTATTGAGGGCGGGTGGCTACACCCTC. Its translation: CASSFVLRAGGYTL.

V usage is TRBV10-3 and J usage is TRBJ2-3, with TRBD2 matching 7 bases. After removal of 7 bases from V and 0 bases from J, the junction contained 4 bases not matched to a gene. Per the germline V gene, CDR1 is ENHRY and CDR2 is SYGVKD. This CDR3 contains 14 residues. Written as DNA, the CDR3 is TGTGCCATCACCGTCGGGGGGAGCACAGATACGCAGTATTTT. This encodes CAITVGGSTDTQYF.

On this clonotype itself: At one boundary the junction diverges from the germline segment, which might be a read error. For the CDR3, the DNA is TGTGCCTGGAGGTCAGGGGGAGCCTCCTACCAGCAGTACTTC. This sequence encodes CAWRSGGASYQQYF. The V call is TRBV30, the J call TRBJ2-7; 7 bases match TRBD1. There are 14 residues in the CDR3. Germline CDR1 is GTSNPN and CDR2 is SVGIG (reference sequence). Full variable domain (rest looked up from reference TRBV30 and TRBJ2-7): SQTIHQWPATLVQPVGSPLSLECTVEGTSNPNLYWYRQAAGRGLQLLFYSVGIGQISSEVPQNLSASRPQDRQFILSSKKLLLSDSGFYLCAWRSGGASYQQYFGPGTRLTVT.

This clonotype was counted ten times or more. This chain connects TRBV2 to TRBJ1-6; no clear D. CDR3 length: 14 residues. Per the germline V gene, CDR1 is SNHLY and CDR2 is FYNNEI. Trimming took off 4 bases at V and 0 bases at J, with 4 bases between the two ends. This chain's CDR3 is CASSADSYNSPLHF. CDR3 DNA sequence: TGTGCCAGCAGTGCCGACTCCTATAATTCACCCCTCCACTTT.

This clonotype was detected many times. The chain combines TRBV28 with TRBJ2-1; the D gene is possibly TRBD2 (5 bases). Looked up from germline, CDR1 is MDHEN and CDR2 is SYDVKM. V was cut by 6 bases and J by 0 bases, with 9 bases left in between. The CDR3 totals 14 residues. This chain's CDR3 is CASRERISYNEQFF. As DNA, the CDR3 is TGTGCCAGCAGAGAGCGGATCTCCTACAATGAGCAGTTCTTC.

To note about this clonotype: A much larger clone lies one base from this, so it may be a read error. The chain links TRBV2 to TRBJ2-1; weak D call: TRBD2 (5 bases). The CDR3 loop spans 13 amino acids. CDR1 and CDR2 from the germline V gene are SNHLY and FYNNEI. The CDR3 region has the DNA TGTGCCAGCTTGAAGGACTTCTACAGTGAGCAGTTCTTC. Residues: CASLKDFYSEQFF.

V and J are TRBV7-2 and TRBJ1-1; D remains ambiguous. V dropped 4 bases and J dropped 10 bases, with 13 bases sitting between them. The CDR3 runs 12 residues. Germline CDR1 is SGHTA and CDR2 is FQGNSA. CDR3 amino acids: CASSSSFSAAFF. The CDR3 DNA reads TGTGCCAGCAGCTCTTCATTCTCTGCAGCTTTCTTT.

V and J are TRBV30 and TRBJ1-1; TRBD1 might be the D (6 bases). CDR1 and CDR2 (germline): GTSNPN, SVGIG (reference sequence). The CDR3 contains 15 residues. The germline V and J ends were trimmed by 1 base and 1 base, with 13 bases remaining between them. CDR3 coding DNA: TGTGCCTGGAGTGCCCCGGGCAGGGGGAACACTGAAGCTTTCTTT. Amino acid sequence: CAWSAPGRGNTEAFF.

This clonotype was detected only a few times. The CDR3 DNA reads as TGCGCCAGCAGCTCCTCCGAGGGACAGCAGCCCCAGCATTTT. Translating gives CASSSSEGQQPQHF. The J gene is TRBJ1-5, the V gene TRBV10-1, with TRBD1 identical over 7 bases. The V gene's germline CDR1 is WNHNN and CDR2 SYGVQD (reference sequence). The V segment lost 6 bases and the J segment 7 bases; nucleotides outside the gene matches: 9. This CDR3 contains 14 residues.

This clonotype was observed a handful of times. This sequence may be a read error, since a much larger clone differs from it by one base. V is TRBV2 and J is TRBJ2-1, with 8 bases aligning to TRBD1. From germline, CDR1 is SNHLY and CDR2 FYNNEI. The length of the CDR3 is 18 residues. In DNA, the CDR3 is TGTGCCCGCAGTGAAGCTTGGGCAGGGGGCGATACTGTGGATGAGCAGTTCTTC. Translation gives CARSEAWAGGDTVDEQFF.